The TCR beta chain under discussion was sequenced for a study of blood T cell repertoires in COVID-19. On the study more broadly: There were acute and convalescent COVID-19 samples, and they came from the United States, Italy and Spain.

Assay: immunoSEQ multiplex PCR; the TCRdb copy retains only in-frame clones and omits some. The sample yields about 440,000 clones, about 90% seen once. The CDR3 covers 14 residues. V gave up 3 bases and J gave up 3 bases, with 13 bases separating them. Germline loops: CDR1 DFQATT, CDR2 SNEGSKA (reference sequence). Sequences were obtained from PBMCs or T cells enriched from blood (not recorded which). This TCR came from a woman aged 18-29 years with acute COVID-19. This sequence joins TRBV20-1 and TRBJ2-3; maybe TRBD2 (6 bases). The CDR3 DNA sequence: TGCAGTGCTAGTGGTGGCGGGGTAACAGATACGCAGTATTTT. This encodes CSASGGGVTDTQYF.